The clone carrying this T cell receptor (beta chain) was seen at least ten times. The antigen is not known. The data stem from a study of early T cells in non-severe SARS-CoV-2 infection. Study at large: It was bulk RNA from unsorted whole blood that was sequenced, and the chains were unpaired. Findings and caveats of the study: A preference for anti-spike CD8 responses marked VDJdb matching, which missed private and CD4 specificities.

The CDR3 sequence is 15 residues long. V dropped 1 base and J dropped 7; count of bases not matched to a gene: 4. CDR1 SGHTA and CDR2 FQGTGA come from the germline V gene. As part of library construction, unique molecular identifiers were attached to individual cDNA molecules. TCRdb passed the 5' RACE reads through MiXCR, listing each CDR3 protein once. The sample includes tens of thousands of distinct CDR3 sequences, roughly 5% of them seen just once. This sequence joins TRBV7-3 and TRBJ2-1; 10 bases are a match to TRBD1. The receptor's source is an adult who was a healthcare worker with PCR-confirmed SARS-CoV-2 infection or an uninfected control (not recorded which). Material: whole blood. The CDR3 loop reads CASSLMGQGQNEQFF. Here the CDR3 DNA reads TGTGCCAGCAGCTTAATGGGACAGGGGCAAAATGAGCAGTTCTTC. Full variable domain (remainder filled in from reference TRBV7-3 and TRBJ2-1): GAGVSQTPSNKVTEKGKYVELRCDPISGHTALYWYRQSLGQGPEFLIYFQGTGAADDSGLPNDRFFAVRPEGSVSTLKIQRTERGDSAVYLCASSLMGQGQNEQFFGPGTRLTVL.